The 26 T cell receptor beta chains below all came from one sample that was sequenced in a study of shared clonotypes between healthy human individuals. Naive CD8 cells comprised CD45RO-negative, CCR7-positively selected cells, excluding terminally differentiated effector memory CD45RA+ cells. Some clones are missing from TCRdb's copy, which holds only in-frame ones; the method was immunoSEQ multiplex PCR. The sample holds about 580,000 clones; 95% to 98% are singletons and the top ten take 0.3%. Specimen: naive CD8+ T cells sorted from blood. These receptors were obtained from a man under 40 in good health.

The chain joins TRBV18 to TRBJ1-5; TRBD1 matches at 8 bases. Germline CDR1 and CDR2: KGHSH and LQKENI. The J segment lost 4 bases and the V segment lost 3 bases, leaving 2 bases of the junction unmatched. The CDR3 has 14 residues. CDR3 sequence: CASSPRTGNQPQHF. CDR3 DNA: TGTGCCAGCTCACCTCGGACAGGGAATCAGCCCCAGCATTTT.

The chain recombines TRBV9 with TRBJ2-7; TRBD1 aligns across 10 bases. Germline trimming cut 3 bases from V and 5 bases from J; bases unmatched to any gene: 8. This CDR3 comprises 15 residues. CDR1 is SGDLS, CDR2 YYNGEE, per germline. The CDR3 DNA follows: TGTGCCAGCAGCGAAAGACAGGGGGCCGTCGACGAGCAGTACTTC. Its translation is CASSERQGAVDEQYF.

The sample holds one count of this clone. V gene TRBV4-1 combines with J gene TRBJ2-7; TRBD1 aligns across 12 bases. The junction had 4 bases not matched to a gene; V was cut back by 4 bases and J by 3 bases. The CDR3 runs to 15 residues. In germline, CDR1 is MGHRA, CDR2 YSYEKL. CDR3 residues: CASSPGQGALYEQYF. As DNA, the CDR3 is TGCGCCAGCAGCCCGGGACAGGGGGCACTCTACGAGCAGTACTTC.

This rearrangement joins TRBV7-6 to TRBJ2-3; unclear D gene. The CDR3 extends over 16 amino acids. V gave up 1 base and J gave up 1 base, with 12 bases separating them. CDR1 SGHVS and CDR2 FNYEAQ come from the germline V gene. The CDR3 nucleotides are TGTGCCAGCAGCTTAGGTAATAGCTTCCGCACAGATACGCAGTATTTT. Its protein product is CASSLGNSFRTDTQYF.

This rearrangement joins TRBV28 to TRBJ1-1; TRBD1 agrees at 8 bases. Looked up from germline, CDR1 is MDHEN and CDR2 is SYDVKM. Trimming took 6 bases from V and 6 from J; bases not matched to a gene: 9. The CDR3 has 14 residues. The CDR3 sequence is CASSRDRGYPEAFF. The CDR3 DNA sequence: TGTGCCAGCAGCCGAGACAGGGGATATCCTGAAGCTTTCTTT.

The rearrangement links TRBV2 to TRBJ2-2; 9 bases line up with TRBD2. Unmatched junction bases numbered 5, after V lost 8 bases and J lost 1 base. Per germline, CDR1 SNHLY and CDR2 FYNNEI. This CDR3 spans 15 amino acids. The CDR3 sequence is CASQGLAWNTGELFF. In DNA, the CDR3 is TGTGCCAGCCAGGGACTAGCTTGGAACACCGGGGAGCTGTTTTTT.

Note on this clone: Germline and junction disagree at one end, which may indicate a read error. This chain uses TRBV30 with TRBJ2-5; 8 nucleotides match TRBD1. The CDR3 is made up of 13 amino acids. Germline values: CDR1 GTSNPN, CDR2 SVGIG (reference sequence). The CDR3 nucleotides read TGTGCCTGGTCCGGGACAGGCCATGGGGGATACCACTTC. Its protein is CAWSGTGHGGYHF.

The rearrangement joins TRBV7-3 to TRBJ2-1; 7 nucleotides agree with TRBD2. This CDR3 comprises 15 residues. Germline CDR1 SGHTA, CDR2 FQGTGA. Trimming took 2 bases from V and 6 from J; bases not matched to a gene: 7. The CDR3 DNA is TGTGCCAGCAGCTTAGGGCTAGCGGTAGCCAATGAGCAGTTCTTC. It is translated as CASSLGLAVANEQFF.

The chain uses TRBV7-6 and TRBJ2-1; D gene unclear. Germline values: CDR1 SGHVS, CDR2 FNYEAQ. The CDR3 extends over 15 amino acids. With 5 bases removed from V and 0 bases from J, the gap between germline ends came to 11 bases. CDR3 coding DNA: TGTGCCAGCAGCCGCAAGCGTAGCTCCTACAATGAGCAGTTCTTC. Translated: CASSRKRSSYNEQFF.

This chain uses TRBV4-3 with TRBJ2-2, with D possibly being TRBD2 (5 bases). The germline V and J ends were trimmed by 0 bases and 7 bases, with 15 bases remaining between them. Germline-derived CDR1 and CDR2 are LGHNA and YSLEER. The CDR3 totals 16 residues. The CDR3 sequence: CASSQDVLAVYGELFF. CDR3 bases: TGCGCCAGCAGCCAAGATGTCCTAGCCGTATACGGGGAGCTGTTTTTT.

In the case of this clone: Different DNA sequences within this sample yield the same CDR3. The chain uses TRBV9 and TRBJ1-5, with 12 bases matching TRBD1. With V trimmed by 2 bases and J by 4 bases, 1 base remained unmatched. The CDR3 consists of 15 residues. The V gene's germline CDR1 is SGDLS and CDR2 YYNGEE. As DNA, the CDR3 is TGTGCCAGCAGCGTGGGACAGGGGGCGAATCAGCCCCAGCATTTT. This sequence encodes CASSVGQGANQPQHF.

Note on this clone: One end of the junction is discordant with germline, which a read error may explain. This chain joins TRBV28 and TRBJ2-7, with D maybe TRBD2 (5 bases). This CDR3 is built from 14 residues. Per germline, CDR1 MDHEN and CDR2 SYDVKM. The DNA for the CDR3 is TGTGCCAGCAGTTCCTCTAGACTATCCTCCGAGCAGTACTTC. This codes for CASSSSRLSSEQYF.

This chain joins TRBV10-3 and TRBJ2-4, with 8 nucleotides matching TRBD2. J gave up 7 bases and V 5 bases, and 19 bases lay outside the gene matches. This CDR3 has 18 amino acids. Per germline, CDR1 ENHRY and CDR2 SYGVKD. The chain's CDR3 is CAISKPSGSPSLINIQYF. As DNA, the CDR3 is TGTGCCATCAGTAAACCCAGCGGGAGCCCTTCATTAATCAACATTCAGTACTTC.

The V gene is TRBV7-8, the J gene TRBJ1-1; TRBD1 agrees at 7 bases. CDR3 length: 13 amino acids. The trim removed 5 bases at V and 5 bases at J, leaving 5 bases unmatched. CDR1 and CDR2 (germline): SGHVS, FQNEAQ. The CDR3 reads CASSPGTVTEAFF. Here the CDR3 DNA reads TGTGCCAGCAGCCCAGGGACAGTGACTGAAGCTTTCTTT.

This clone was counted a single time. The J gene is TRBJ2-7, the V gene TRBV30; 10 bases fit TRBD2. Germline V CDR1 and CDR2: GTSNPN, SVGIG (reference sequence). The ends lost 1 base at V and 4 bases at J; junction bases unmatched: 4. This CDR3 spans 14 amino acids. CDR3 in amino acids: CAWSGQREGYEQYF. Here the CDR3 DNA reads TGTGCCTGGAGTGGACAGCGGGAGGGGTACGAGCAGTACTTC.

The rearrangement uses TRBV7-9 and TRBJ2-1; 12 bases are a match to TRBD2. The CDR3 spans 16 residues. Per the germline V gene, CDR1 is SEHNR and CDR2 is FQNEAQ (reference sequence). With V trimmed by 4 bases and J by 4 bases, 5 bases remained unmatched. CDR3 in amino acids: CASSSTSGSPYNEQFF. The CDR3 DNA sequence: TGTGCCAGCAGCTCGACTAGCGGGAGCCCGTACAATGAGCAGTTCTTC.

This chain uses TRBV14 with TRBJ2-7, with unresolved D. V was trimmed by 6 bases and J by 3 bases, leaving 12 bases between them. The CDR3 has 13 residues. Germline values: CDR1 SGHDN, CDR2 FVKESK. CDR3 nucleotides: TGTGCCAGCAGTGTTGGATCCTACTACGAGCAGTACTTC. It codes for CASSVGSYYEQYF.

The chain combines TRBV4-2 with TRBJ2-2; D may be TRBD1 (5 bases). The CDR3 covers 16 residues. Trimming stripped 0 bases from V and 4 bases from J, with 12 bases between. Germline V CDR1 and CDR2: LGHNA, YNFKEQ. The CDR3 protein is CASSQDRGRSTGELFF. The CDR3 nucleotides are TGTGCCAGCAGCCAAGATAGGGGCAGGAGCACCGGGGAGCTGTTTTTT.

The genes are TRBV7-9 and TRBJ2-3, with TRBD2 matching 8 bases. Trimming removed 5 bases from V and 2 bases from J; junction bases left unmatched: 12. The germline gives CDR1 SEHNR, CDR2 FQNEAQ (reference sequence). The CDR3 totals 17 residues. CDR3 protein: CASSPPRAGAYTDTQYF. The CDR3 DNA is TGTGCCAGCAGCCCCCCAAGAGCGGGAGCCTACACAGATACGCAGTATTTT. Filled out from reference TRBV7-9 and TRBJ2-3, the complete variable domain reads DTGVSQNPRHKITKRGQNVTFRCDPISEHNRLYWYRQTLGQGPEFLTYFQNEAQLEKSRLLSDRFSAERPKGSFSTLEIQRTEQGDSAMYLCASSPPRAGAYTDTQYFGPGTRLTVL.

The rearrangement links TRBV7-9 to TRBJ1-1; D may be TRBD1 (6 bases). Between the trimmed V and J ends, which lost 1 base and 1 base, there was a span of 7 bases. Germline V gives CDR1 SEHNR, CDR2 FQNEAQ (reference sequence). This CDR3 comprises 14 residues. CDR3 amino acids: CASSLGTANTEAFF. The CDR3 DNA follows: TGTGCCAGCAGCTTAGGGACAGCGAACACTGAAGCTTTCTTT.

V gene TRBV5-1 combines with J gene TRBJ2-1; TRBD2 agrees at 8 bases. This CDR3 has 15 residues. Unmatched junction bases numbered 8, after V lost 5 bases and J lost 4 bases. Germline CDR1 reads SGHRS; CDR2 reads YFSETQ. In DNA, the CDR3 is TGCGCCAGCAGAACTAGCGGATATAATTACAATGAGCAGTTCTTC. Translating it yields CASRTSGYNYNEQFF.

This clone was found a few times. This rearrangement joins TRBV9 to TRBJ2-7; TRBD1 agrees at 8 bases. Unmatched junction bases numbered 9, after V lost 2 bases and J lost 2 bases. Germline V gene data show CDR1 as SGDLS and CDR2 as YYNGEE. The CDR3 length is 16 residues. The CDR3 sequence is CASSVGGTGLAYEQYF. For the CDR3, the DNA is TGTGCCAGCAGCGTGGGCGGGACAGGTCTAGCCTACGAGCAGTACTTC.

The chain has TRBV10-2 and TRBJ2-1; 11 bases agree with TRBD2. Germline CDR1 and CDR2: WSHSY and SAAADI. This CDR3 has 14 amino acids. Germline trimming cut 5 bases from V and 5 bases from J; bases unmatched to any gene: 2. The CDR3 is CASSNSGRDNEQFF. In DNA form, the CDR3 reads TGCGCCAGCAGTAATAGCGGGAGGGACAATGAGCAGTTCTTC.

This clone was detected once. The chain uses TRBV18 and TRBJ2-3; 9 bases are a match to TRBD2. The CDR3 extends over 15 amino acids. CDR1 KGHSH and CDR2 LQKENI come from the germline V gene. V lost 1 base and J lost 5; bases outside the gene matches: 4. CDR3 nucleotide sequence: TGTGCCAGCTCACCACTAGCGGGAGAGGTAGATACGCAGTATTTT. Encoded protein: CASSPLAGEVDTQYF. The full variable domain, its missing parts supplied by reference TRBV18 and TRBJ2-3, is NAGVMQNPRHLVRRRGQEARLRCSPMKGHSHVYWYRQLPEEGLKFMVYLQKENIIDESGMPKERFSAEFPKEGPSILRIQQVVRGDSAAYFCASSPLAGEVDTQYFGPGTRLTVL.

This chain joins TRBV11-3 and TRBJ2-6; no firm D call. CDR1 and CDR2 (germline): SGHNT, YENEEA. Trimming took 5 bases from V and 2 from J, leaving 13 bases between them. This CDR3 comprises 16 residues. Here the CDR3 DNA reads TGTGCCAGCAGCCCACCTGGAGAAACTGGGGCCAACGTCCTGACTTTC. This gives the protein CASSPPGETGANVLTF.

V is TRBV15 and J is TRBJ2-7; a weak D match, TRBD2 (5 bases). Germline assignment: CDR1 LNHNV and CDR2 YYDKDF (reference sequence). This CDR3 is built from 15 residues. The ends were cut back, 1 base at V and 11 bases at J, with 21 bases in the middle. Here the CDR3 DNA reads TGTGCCACCAGCAGAGGCCAGACCGGAAACCAAGCGGAGTACTTC. Residues: CATSRGQTGNQAEYF.